This TCR beta chain was retrieved from a study of cytomegalovirus exposure and HLA in healthy donors. PCR involved 60 Vbeta and 13 Jbeta primers. Using immunoSEQ multiplex PCR, the repertoire was profiled, and TCRdb retains in-frame clones only, with some absent. This sample's table has around 160,000 clones. This CDR3 is 17 amino acids long. The J segment lost 6 bases and the V segment lost 2 bases, leaving 11 bases of the junction unmatched. Germline V CDR1 and CDR2: LNHDA, SQIVND (reference sequence). The sequenced sample was PBMCs. The TCR originated in a woman between 45 and 60 years old in good health and CMV-seronegative. The rearrangement links TRBV19 to TRBJ2-1; 9 bases line up with TRBD2. The CDR3 DNA sequence: TGTGCCAGTAGTATATCAACAGGACTAGCGACTAGCAATGAGCAGTTCTTC. Amino acid sequence: CASSISTGLATSNEQFF.